Listed below are T cell receptor beta chains from one sample, sequenced in a study of T cells after yellow fever vaccination. One entry per CDR3 protein, called by TCRdb with MiXCR from the 5' RACE reads. Found here are 350,000 to 450,000 distinct CDR3 sequences, over 15% of them singletons; the top ten hold around 17%. The sample here was PBMCs, taken before the yellow fever booster vaccination. Receptors originate from a man younger than 35 who received the YFV17D yellow fever vaccine. Both conserved end residues are part of each CDR3. D genes are given only for firm matches. A row's size may be missing; if present it is once, few, many or a size class.

>NA|TRBJ2-3|TRBV5-1|few
CASSFTGHDTQYF
TGCGCCAGCAGCTTTACCGGACATGATACGCAGTATTTT
>NA|TRBJ1-1|TRBV7-9|few
CASRPRRGHRPDEAFF
TGTGCCAGCAGACCACGCAGGGGCCACCGTCCCGATGAAGCTTTCTTT
>NA|TRBJ1-2|TRBV29-1|few
CSEGGPIGYTF
TGCAGCGAGGGAGGACCTATCGGCTACACCTTC
>TRBD1|TRBJ1-2|TRBV12-3/TRBV12-4|NA
CASSYRGTGGYGYTF
TGTGCCAGCAGTTACCGCGGGACAGGGGGCTATGGCTACACCTTC
>NA|TRBJ1-3|TRBV5-1|few
CASSLVGSGNTIYF
TGCGCCAGCAGCTTGGTAGGATCTGGAAACACCATATATTTT
>NA|TRBJ2-5|TRBV6-2/TRBV6-3|NA
CASSYSPSENQETQYF
TGTGCCAGCAGTTACTCGCCATCGGAAAATCAAGAGACCCAGTACTTC
>TRBD2|TRBJ2-3|TRBV11-2|many
CASSLGTSGGDTQYF
TGTGCCAGCAGCTTAGGGACTAGCGGGGGAGATACGCAGTATTTT
>TRBD2|TRBJ2-6|TRBV7-9|NA
CASSPRTSGGQYSGANVLTF
TGTGCCAGCAGCCCCCGGACTAGCGGGGGACAATACTCTGGGGCCAACGTCCTGACTTTC
>NA|TRBJ2-3|TRBV28|few
CASSEEGGYSTDTQYF
TGTGCCAGCAGCGAAGAGGGGGGTTATAGCACAGATACGCAGTATTTT
>NA|TRBJ1-1|TRBV30|once
CAWSGRGNTEAFF
TGTGCCTGGAGTGGCAGGGGGAACACTGAAGCTTTCTTT
>NA|TRBJ1-2|TRBV19|NA
CASSIDSYGYTF
TGTGCCAGTAGTATAGATTCGTATGGCTACACCTTC
>NA|TRBJ2-5|TRBV24-1|NA
CATSASGETQYF
TGTGCCACCAGTGCCTCGGGGGAGACCCAGTACTTC
>NA|TRBJ2-7|TRBV6-5|few
CASSRFGEGSYEQYF
TGTGCCAGCAGCCGCTTCGGAGAGGGATCCTACGAGCAGTACTTC
>TRBD2|TRBJ2-5|TRBV20-1|few
CSAREQTSGIWGETQYF
TGCAGTGCTAGAGAGCAGACTAGCGGGATTTGGGGGGAGACCCAGTACTTC
>TRBD1|TRBJ2-7|TRBV12-3/TRBV12-4|NA
CASSSLTGLDEQYF
TGTGCCAGCAGCTCCCTGACAGGGCTCGACGAGCAGTACTTC
>NA|TRBJ2-3|TRBV12-3/TRBV12-4|NA
CASSPREGAQDTQYF
TGTGCCAGCAGTCCTCGGGAGGGGGCCCAAGATACGCAGTATTTT
>TRBD1|TRBJ2-6|TRBV2|NA
CASSAPGQANSGANVLTF
TGTGCCAGCAGTGCCCCGGGACAGGCGAACTCTGGGGCCAACGTCCTGACTTTC
>NA|TRBJ1-3|TRBV12-3/TRBV12-4|NA
CASGPAARGNTIYF
TGTGCCAGCGGGCCGGCGGCGCGGGGAAACACCATATATTTT
>NA|TRBJ2-2|TRBV25-1|few
CASSLSGVGTGELFF
TGTGCCAGCAGTCTCTCAGGGGTAGGAACCGGGGAGCTGTTTTTT
>TRBD2|TRBJ2-3|TRBV29-1|few
CSVEGGGVADTQYF
TGCAGCGTTGAGGGCGGGGGGGTCGCAGATACGCAGTATTTT
>NA|TRBJ2-5|TRBV2|few
CASIQTTSQETQYF
TGTGCCAGTATACAGACGACCTCCCAAGAGACCCAGTACTTC
>NA|TRBJ2-7|TRBV9|NA
CASSEGGTSYEQYF
TGTGCCAGCAGCGAGGGGGGCACCTCCTACGAGCAGTACTTC
>NA|TRBJ2-4|TRBV5-1|NA
CASSLVGDIQYF
TGCGCCAGCAGCTTGGTCGGGGACATTCAGTACTTC
>TRBD2|TRBJ2-3|TRBV5-4|NA
CASSFSGGGVDTQYF
TGTGCCAGCAGCTTCTCCGGGGGGGGTGTAGATACGCAGTATTTT
>NA|TRBJ2-2|TRBV12-3/TRBV12-4|many
CASSFGAGELFF
NA
>TRBD1|TRBJ2-7|TRBV7-9|NA
CASSHRDRRYEQYF
TGTGCCAGCAGCCACCGGGACAGGCGCTACGAGCAGTACTTC
>TRBD2|TRBJ2-1|TRBV4-2|NA
CASSQGPSGGYNEQFF
TGTGCCAGCAGCCAAGGTCCTAGCGGGGGATACAATGAGCAGTTCTTC
>NA|TRBJ1-1|TRBV2|few
CASRKEQNTEAFF
TGTGCCAGCAGAAAGGAGCAGAACACTGAAGCTTTCTTT